The next 7 T cell receptor beta chains were all read from a single sample in a study of tumor and adjacent non-tumor tissue in lung cancer. The library came from three nested PCR rounds adapted from ARM-PCR protocols. TCRdb called the multiplex PCR reads again in MiXCR, with one record for every CDR3 protein. The sample consists of more than 55,000 distinct CDR3 sequences, roughly three quarters of them appearing once. The template was RNA from unsorted bulk tissue. The normal lung tissue was taken more than 3 cm from the tumor edge. Sequencing input: distant non-tumor lung tissue. These TCRs come from a man aged 55 to 70 with non-small cell lung cancer.

J is TRBJ2-1 and V is TRBV11-2, with 10 positions matching TRBD2. This CDR3 region has 14 residues. Germline assignment: CDR1 SGHAT and CDR2 FQNNGV. Trimming took 10 bases from V and 6 from J; bases not matched to a gene: 9. The CDR3 protein is CATRLAGVCNEQFF. The DNA of the CDR3 is TGTGCCACTCGGCTAGCGGGAGTGTGCAATGAGCAGTTCTTC.

The J gene is TRBJ2-1, the V gene TRBV24-1; TRBD2 matches 14 bases. Germline CDR1 KGHDR, CDR2 SFDVKD. CDR3 size: 17 residues. The CDR3 loop is CITSDWGTSGSTNKQFF. In nucleotides, the CDR3 is TGTATCACCAGTGATTGGGGGACTAGCGGGAGTACGAATAAGCAGTTCTTC.

This clonotype turned up a few times. Given a much more abundant clone one base away, this may be a read error. V is TRBV28 and J is TRBJ2-7; D gene unclear. The CDR3 length is 13 residues. Germline V lookup: CDR1 MDHEN, CDR2 SYDVKM. The CDR3 nucleotides are TGTGCCAGCAATTTAATCGAGCCCTACGAGCAGTACTTC. It yields the protein CASNLIEPYEQYF.

Points on this clonotype: The conserved closing phenylalanine or tryptophan is absent in this CDR3, likely reflecting a read error. Because the CDR3's place on the DNA is in doubt, the DNA is left out and the CDR3 is given as listed by TCRdb. The genes are TRBV11-2 and TRBJ1-2; the table's TRBD1 call for D was not verified on the DNA. The CDR3 is made up of 13 amino acids, end residues included. The germline gives CDR1 SGHAT, CDR2 FQNNGV. CDR3 in amino acids: CASSPGGTRGYAL.

The CDR3 region is CAWSARQRMGYTF. The CDR3, as DNA: TGTGCCTGGAGTGCACGACAGAGGATGGGCTACACCTTC. The V call is TRBV30, the J call TRBJ1-2; D may be TRBD1 (5 bases). Trimming left V 1 base short and J 8 bases short, with 14 bases between. The CDR3 contains 13 residues. The germline CDR1 and CDR2 sequences are GTSNPN and SVGIG (reference sequence). The full variable domain, rest sourced from reference TRBV30 and TRBJ1-2, is SQTIHQWPATLVQPVGSPLSLECTVEGTSNPNLYWYRQAAGRGLQLLFYSVGIGQISSEVPQNLSASRPQDRQFILSSKKLLLSDSGFYLCAWSARQRMGYTFGSGTRLTVV.

The chain carries TRBV29-1 and TRBJ1-1; 9 positions agree with TRBD1. The V gene's germline CDR1 is SQVTM and CDR2 ANQGSEA. With V trimmed by 6 bases and J by 4 bases, 9 bases remained unmatched. The length of the CDR3 is 14 residues. The CDR3 loop is CSVKDRGVTTEAFF. Here the CDR3 DNA reads TGCAGCGTAAAGGACAGGGGAGTGACCACTGAAGCTTTCTTT.

This clonotype was picked up a small number of times. The CDR3 DNA is TGCGCCAGCAGCCAGCTAGCGGGAGGTACATATACGCAGTATTTT. Protein product: CASSQLAGGTYTQYF. The J gene is TRBJ2-3, the V gene TRBV5-1; 11 bases map to TRBD2. J was trimmed by 7 bases and V by 4 bases; bases with no gene match: 8. This CDR3 comprises 15 residues. The V gene's germline CDR1 is SGHRS and CDR2 YFSETQ.